This T cell receptor beta chain was identified in a study of CD8+ T cells in alopecia areata. Study conclusions and caveats: Scalp repertoires also include resident alphabeta T cells from normal skin.

Following extraction, RNA underwent reverse transcription to cDNA, which served as the sequencing template. The table came from immunoSEQ multiplex PCR; TCRdb's copy has only in-frame clones and leaves some out. The sample carries under 250,000 clones, 57% recorded once. It was from alopecia areata patients that lesional scalp punch biopsies and peripheral blood were collected. As concerns this clone: Its target is not known.

The sequence came from a human donor with alopecia areata. The sequencing used CD4+ T cells sorted from blood, collected at week 0.

CDR3 bases: TGTGCCAGCAGCTTAGGCTCCGCAGATACGCAGTATTTT. This codes for CASSLGSADTQYF. This chain uses TRBV11-2 with TRBJ2-3; the D is unclear. Germline V gene lookup returns CDR1 SGHAT and CDR2 FQNNGV. V shed 1 base and J shed 4 bases, with 6 bases lying between them. The length of the CDR3 is 13 residues.